Listed here is a single T cell receptor (beta chain). Its antigen remains unknown. This sample is part of a study of T cell responses to AZD1222 COVID-19 vaccine. General observations from the study: Of spike-specific TCRs, nearly half reportedly target regions left unmutated in variants.

TCRdb's copy holds only in-frame clones and misses some; the assay was immunoSEQ multiplex PCR. The sample yields about 180,000 clones, around nine tenths seen once. Germline CDR1 LGHNT, CDR2 FRNRAP. The V end was cut by 4 bases, the J end by 6 bases, with 7 bases between. CDR3 size: 11 residues. Sequences were derived from peripheral blood, sampled on day 0 of AZD1222 vaccination. V and J are TRBV12-5 and TRBJ2-7; D not certain. This receptor was obtained from an adult in good health. As DNA, the CDR3 is TGTGCTAGTGGTTCAGATGGCGAGCAGTACTTC. This gives the protein CASGSDGEQYF.